Each of the 30 T cell receptor beta chains below was sequenced from the same sample in a study of human T cells and chemical hapten exposure. TCRdb re-analysed the RACE reads in MiXCR, keeping a single row per CDR3 protein. The data hold about 260,000 distinct CDR3 sequences, with about 9% observed a single time. The time point denotes: pre-sensitization, week 0. Regarding treatment: therapeutic diphenylcyclopropenone sensitization with weekly scalp DPC. The specimen comprised whole blood, sampled in connection with sensitization to the hapten diphenylcyclopropenone (DPC). These receptors were obtained from a woman aged 40 to 50 with alopecia areata. Some clones in this sample may be carry-over from other donors' samples.

The gene calls are TRBV7-6 and TRBJ2-3, with 13 bases fitting TRBD2. V lost 5 bases, J lost 4 bases, and 9 bases stayed unmatched. Germline CDR1 reads SGHVS; CDR2 reads FNYEAQ. The CDR3 sequence is 17 residues long. The CDR3, as DNA: TGTGCCAGCAGCGCCCGAGGACTAGCGGGAGCACCAGATACGCAGTATTTT. Translation: CASSARGLAGAPDTQYF.

The chain couples TRBV12-3 or TRBV12-4 to TRBJ2-2; no clear D gene. This CDR3 is 12 amino acids long. The V gene lost 6 bases and the J gene lost 6 bases, with 8 bases spanning the gap. The DNA for the CDR3 is TGTGCCAGCAGCCCAGCCGCCGGGGAGCTGTTTTTT. Its translation is CASSPAAGELFF.

This clonotype was seen a few times. CDR3 loop: CASSEISWSDEQFF. The CDR3 DNA reads TGTGCCAGCAGTGAAATCTCTTGGAGCGATGAGCAGTTCTTC. The chain carries TRBV2 and TRBJ2-1; D not certain. V lost 2 bases and J lost 8, with 13 bases in between. The CDR3 contains 14 residues. The V gene's germline CDR1 is SNHLY and CDR2 FYNNEI. The variable domain in full, with the rest retrieved from reference TRBV2 and TRBJ2-1, is EPEVTQTPSHQVTQMGQEVILRCVPISNHLYFYWYRQILGQKVEFLVSFYNNEISEKSEIFDDQFSVERPDGSNFTLKIRSTKLEDSAMYFCASSEISWSDEQFFGPGTRLTVL.

This clonotype was seen a handful of times. The CDR3 sequence is CASSLDRVSYEQYF. The CDR3 region has the DNA TGTGCCAGCAGTTTGGACAGGGTGTCCTACGAGCAGTACTTC. V is TRBV28 and J is TRBJ2-7; TRBD1 aligns across 8 bases. Trimming took 3 bases from V and 1 from J; bases not matched to a gene: 2. The germline gives CDR1 MDHEN, CDR2 SYDVKM. The CDR3 is 14 residues long. Variable domain in full (rest from reference TRBV28 and TRBJ2-7): DVKVTQSSRYLVKRTGEKVFLECVQDMDHENMFWYRQDPGLGLRLIYFSYDVKMKEKGDIPEGYSVSREKKERFSLILESASTNQTSMYLCASSLDRVSYEQYFGPGTRLTVT.

This clonotype was found a few times. The chain has TRBV5-1 and TRBJ2-7, with unresolved D. This CDR3 spans 13 amino acids. V was pared by 4 bases and J by 0 bases, with 8 bases between. Germline CDR1 reads SGHRS; CDR2 reads YFSETQ. CDR3 in DNA: TGCGCCAGCAGCCAGGACGACTCCTACGAGCAGTACTTC. Residues: CASSQDDSYEQYF.

This clonotype turned up a few times. The chain couples TRBV2 to TRBJ2-4; the match to TRBD1 covers 8 bases. This CDR3 spans 14 amino acids. Trimming cost V 10 bases and J 1 base; bases outside gene matches: 6. From germline, CDR1 is SNHLY and CDR2 FYNNEI. The CDR3 loop reads CANLTGGAKNIQYF. The CDR3 DNA reads as TGTGCCAACCTCACAGGGGGGGCCAAAAACATTCAGTACTTC.

This clonotype has a count of ten or more. The J gene is TRBJ2-3, the V gene TRBV6-2 or TRBV6-3; 9 nucleotides line up with TRBD2. The CDR3 is 15 residues long. The junction had 3 bases not matched to a gene; V was cut back by 4 bases and J by 1 base. CDR1 is MNHEY, CDR2 SVGEGT, per germline. The CDR3 region is CASSSWTSGTDTQYF. The CDR3 DNA is TGTGCCAGCAGTTCATGGACTAGCGGCACAGATACGCAGTATTTT.

V and J are TRBV20-1 and TRBJ2-4; 7 nucleotides agree with TRBD2. V lost 0 bases and J lost 0; bases outside the gene matches: 14. This CDR3 region has 19 residues. Germline V CDR1 and CDR2: DFQATT, SNEGSKA (reference sequence). The CDR3 DNA follows: TGCAGTGCTAGAGACCTAAGGAGGACGCTAGCGGTAGCCAAAAACATTCAGTACTTC. Protein: CSARDLRRTLAVAKNIQYF.

The rearrangement links TRBV27 to TRBJ2-6; unclear D gene. The V end was cut by 5 bases, the J end by 0 bases, with 8 bases between. The CDR3 loop spans 15 amino acids. The V gene's germline CDR1 is MNHEY and CDR2 SMNVEV (reference sequence). The CDR3 spells CASSLQISGANVLTF. The CDR3, as DNA: TGTGCCAGCAGTCTACAGATCTCTGGGGCCAACGTCCTGACTTTC.

This chain connects TRBV12-3 or TRBV12-4 to TRBJ2-3, with D possibly being TRBD1 (5 bases). Trimming stripped 6 bases from V and 7 bases from J, with 14 bases between. The CDR3 consists of 13 residues. CDR3 amino acids: CASSPRATHTQYF. CDR3 DNA: TGTGCCAGCAGCCCCAGGGCGACCCATACGCAGTATTTT.

This chain links TRBV29-1 with TRBJ1-6, with a possible D match to TRBD1 (6 bases). Trimming cost V 5 bases and J 7 bases, with 12 bases left between them. Germline V lookup: CDR1 SQVTM, CDR2 ANQGSEA. This CDR3 contains 13 residues. CDR3 DNA sequence: TGCAGCGTTCGGGGGCAAATGAATTCACCCCTCCACTTT. This gives the protein CSVRGQMNSPLHF.

This clonotype was detected only a few times. The chain has TRBV27 and TRBJ2-7, with 9 positions matching TRBD1. Germline V gene data show CDR1 as MNHEY and CDR2 as SMNVEV (reference sequence). The CDR3 runs 15 residues. V dropped 4 bases and J dropped 3; count of bases not matched to a gene: 7. The CDR3 loop reads CASSSPGQGFYEQYF. In DNA form, the CDR3 reads TGTGCCAGCAGTTCGCCGGGACAGGGTTTCTACGAGCAGTACTTC.

This chain links TRBV20-1 with TRBJ1-1; tentatively, D is TRBD1 (5 bases). CDR3 length: 16 amino acids. Germline CDR1 is DFQATT and CDR2 is SNEGSKA (reference sequence). V was shortened by 3 bases and J by 0 bases, with 17 bases between the two germline ends. The CDR3 loop reads CSARSRRELMNTEAFF. CDR3 in DNA: TGCAGTGCTAGGTCCCGCAGGGAGCTCATGAACACTGAAGCTTTCTTT.

This clonotype was counted a few times. CDR3 sequence (DNA): TGCAGTGCCCCGACTAGCGGGGACTACAATGAGCAGTTCTTC. This codes for CSAPTSGDYNEQFF. The gene calls are TRBV20-1 and TRBJ2-1, with 11 bases that match TRBD2. The CDR3 is 14 amino acids. V lost 6 bases and J lost 3; bases outside the gene matches: 4. In germline, CDR1 is DFQATT, CDR2 SNEGSKA (reference sequence).

The chain has TRBV5-1 and TRBJ2-2; no reliable D call. V was shortened by 0 bases and J by 1 base, with 4 bases between the two germline ends. CDR3 length: 14 amino acids. CDR1 SGHRS and CDR2 YFSETQ come from the germline V gene. In DNA, the CDR3 is TGCGCCAGCAGCTTGGTACAGAACACCGGGGAGCTGTTTTTT. Protein product: CASSLVQNTGELFF.

This clonotype has ten or more counts. V is TRBV7-2 and J is TRBJ1-3; 8 nucleotides agree with TRBD1. The germline CDR1 and CDR2 sequences are SGHTA and FQGNSA. Trimming removed 5 bases from V and 3 bases from J; junction bases left unmatched: 6. This CDR3 is built from 15 residues. The DNA for the CDR3 is TGTGCCAGCAGCCCCGACAGGGGTTTTGGAAACACCATATATTTT. Protein product: CASSPDRGFGNTIYF.

This clonotype showed up many times. V usage is TRBV24-1 and J usage is TRBJ2-1; 11 bases are shared with TRBD2. Germline loops: CDR1 KGHDR, CDR2 SFDVKD. The junction had 9 bases not matched to a gene; V was cut back by 4 bases and J by 2 bases. This CDR3 comprises 18 residues. CDR3 nucleotides: TGTGCCACCAGTGACCGGACTAGCGGGCCCGGAACCTACAATGAGCAGTTCTTC. Its protein is CATSDRTSGPGTYNEQFF.

J is TRBJ1-4 and V is TRBV28; no reliable D call. The CDR3 has 15 residues. Germline-derived CDR1 and CDR2 are MDHEN and SYDVKM. Trimming took 6 bases from V and 0 from J, leaving 11 bases between them. The CDR3 DNA follows: TGTGCCAGCAGGTCGGGAGGAACAACTAATGAAAAACTGTTTTTT. Its translation: CASRSGGTTNEKLFF.

This clonotype has ten or more counts. V and J are TRBV20-1 and TRBJ1-1; 7 positions agree with TRBD1. Per germline, CDR1 DFQATT and CDR2 SNEGSKA (reference sequence). The CDR3 spans 13 residues. The V segment lost 6 bases and the J segment 1 base; nucleotides outside the gene matches: 5. Written as DNA, the CDR3 is TGCAGTGCGCGGACAGGCTCGAACACTGAAGCTTTCTTT. Translation gives CSARTGSNTEAFF.

This clonotype was recorded once. This may be a read error: a much more frequent sequence differs by one nucleotide. This rearrangement joins TRBV28 to TRBJ2-3, with a weak D call TRBD2 (7 bases). The CDR3 consists of 12 residues. CDR1 is MDHEN and CDR2 is SYDVKM in the germline V gene. V was clipped by 11 bases and J by 8 bases, with 17 bases between them. CDR3 bases: TGTGCCGGCACCCGGGGGGCGGCTACGCAGTATTTT. It codes for CAGTRGAATQYF.

This clonotype was counted between two and nine times. The chain employs TRBV20-1 and TRBJ2-2, with TRBD2 matching 8 bases. The length of the CDR3 is 14 residues. With V trimmed by 5 bases and J by 6 bases, 8 bases remained unmatched. Germline V gives CDR1 DFQATT, CDR2 SNEGSKA (reference sequence). This CDR3 is CSAFAGGGAGELFF. CDR3 in DNA: TGCAGTGCTTTCGCGGGAGGCGGCGCCGGGGAGCTGTTTTTT.

V gene TRBV28 combines with J gene TRBJ2-3; the D gene is possibly TRBD1 (6 bases). The germline V gene encodes CDR1 MDHEN and CDR2 SYDVKM. This CDR3 is 13 amino acids long. Trimming pared 6 bases from V and 2 bases from J, leaving 9 bases between. In nucleotides, the CDR3 is TGTGCCAGCAGCGACAGGAACACAGATACGCAGTATTTT. Protein: CASSDRNTDTQYF.

In this sample, this clonotype turned up many times. The V call is TRBV28, the J call TRBJ2-1, with D possibly being TRBD2 (6 bases). Trimming cost V 5 bases and J 7 bases, with 27 bases left between them. The CDR3 contains 18 residues. Germline CDR1 and CDR2: MDHEN and SYDVKM. CDR3 loop: CASSLLPQPGSRKNEQFF. The DNA of the CDR3 is TGTGCCAGCAGTCTACTCCCCCAGCCCGGGAGCAGGAAAAATGAGCAGTTCTTC.

This clonotype was picked up a small number of times. V gene TRBV7-8 combines with J gene TRBJ2-1; no reliable D call. The CDR3 sequence is 14 residues long. Germline CDR1 is SGHVS and CDR2 is FQNEAQ. Deletions cut 5 bases from V and 6 bases from J, with 14 bases between. This chain's CDR3 is CASSPRAEINEQFF. The CDR3 coding sequence is TGTGCCAGCAGCCCTCGGGCGGAGATCAATGAGCAGTTCTTC.

The chain combines TRBV6-2 or TRBV6-3 with TRBJ1-5; no reliable D call. The germline gives CDR1 MNHEY, CDR2 SVGEGT. The CDR3 consists of 15 residues. Deletions cut 7 bases from V and 1 base from J, with 14 bases between. The CDR3 spells CASMRWENSNQPQHF. In nucleotides, the CDR3 is TGTGCCAGCATGCGTTGGGAGAACAGCAATCAGCCCCAGCATTTT.

Remarks on this clonotype: This may arise from a read error, as a much more abundant clone is one base away. The rearrangement links TRBV29-1 to TRBJ2-5; D is perhaps TRBD1 or TRBD2 (5 bases each). Trimming removed 0 bases at V and 10 bases at J, with 12 bases between. Per germline, CDR1 SQVTM and CDR2 ANQGSEA. The CDR3 length is 12 residues. The CDR3 DNA reads TGCAGCGTTGAAGAGGGACCGGCGTACCAGTACTTC. Protein product: CSVEEGPAYQYF.

This clonotype was observed at least ten times. The chain couples TRBV11-2 to TRBJ2-1, with TRBD2 matching over 11 bases. Unmatched junction bases numbered 6, after V lost 1 base and J lost 7 bases. The CDR3 covers 16 residues. The germline V gene has CDR1 SGHAT and CDR2 FQNNGV. The CDR3 region is CASSLGGTSGHNEQFF. Written as DNA, the CDR3 is TGTGCCAGCAGCTTAGGGGGGACTAGCGGACATAATGAGCAGTTCTTC. The whole variable domain, filled in from reference TRBV11-2 and TRBJ2-1, reads EAGVAQSPRYKIIEKRQSVAFWCNPISGHATLYWYQQILGQGPKLLIQFQNNGVVDDSQLPKDRFSAERLKGVDSTLKIQPAKLEDSAVYLCASSLGGTSGHNEQFFGPGTRLTVL.

Only a few counts were recorded for this clonotype. The rearrangement joins TRBV24-1 to TRBJ2-1, with 13 bases matching TRBD2. Germline trimming cut 1 base from V and 8 bases from J; bases unmatched to any gene: 7. The CDR3 has 17 amino acids. Looked up from germline, CDR1 is KGHDR and CDR2 is SFDVKD. This CDR3 is CATSDFGLAGVADEQFF. CDR3 in DNA: TGTGCCACCAGTGATTTTGGACTAGCGGGAGTGGCGGATGAGCAGTTCTTC.

This clonotype was detected a few times. V usage is TRBV7-6 and J usage is TRBJ2-2; 10 bases agree with TRBD2. The CDR3 loop spans 18 amino acids. V trimming: 2 bases; J trimming: 2 bases; junction bases outside the gene matches: 8. CDR1 is SGHVS and CDR2 is FNYEAQ in the germline V gene. The CDR3 DNA follows: TGTGCCAGCAGCTTACTATCTAGCGGGGGCCTTAACACCGGGGAGCTGTTTTTT. Translated, it gives CASSLLSSGGLNTGELFF.

This clonotype was seen a handful of times. V is TRBV5-1 and J is TRBJ1-5, with 8 bases matching TRBD1. The CDR3 runs 14 residues. With 4 bases clipped from V and 6 bases from J, the junction kept 6 bases outside the gene matches. Germline-derived CDR1 and CDR2 are SGHRS and YFSETQ. In DNA form, the CDR3 reads TGCGCCAGCAGCCCACAGGGGGTGGGTCAGCCCCAGCATTTT. Encoded protein: CASSPQGVGQPQHF.